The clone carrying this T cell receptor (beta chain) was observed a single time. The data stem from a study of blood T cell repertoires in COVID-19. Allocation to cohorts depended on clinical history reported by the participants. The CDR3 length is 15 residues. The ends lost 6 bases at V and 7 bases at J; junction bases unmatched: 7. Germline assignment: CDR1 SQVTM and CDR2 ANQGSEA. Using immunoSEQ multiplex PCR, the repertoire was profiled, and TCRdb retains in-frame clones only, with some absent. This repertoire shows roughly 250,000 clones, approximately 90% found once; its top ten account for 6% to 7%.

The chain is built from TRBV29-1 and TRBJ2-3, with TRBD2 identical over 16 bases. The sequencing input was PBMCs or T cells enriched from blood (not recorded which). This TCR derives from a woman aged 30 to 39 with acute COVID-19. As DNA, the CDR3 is TGCAGCGTACCGGGACTAGCGGGAGGGCCGCATACGCAGTATTTT. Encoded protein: CSVPGLAGGPHTQYF.